These T cell receptor beta chains were read from a single sample in a study of graft-versus-host responses after intestinal transplantation. Here immunoSEQ multiplex PCR was the method, and the copy in TCRdb shows in-frame clones only, minus some. The table records around 64,000 clones, roughly 93% of them present only once. These receptors have no known antigen. Sequencing used unstimulated CD4+ T cells sorted from spleen or lymph node cells, obtained before transplant. The receptors were gathered from a human donor who was the organ donor for an intestinal transplant. CDR3s include the opening cysteine and the closing phenylalanine or tryptophan. Each record gives: V gene, D gene, clone size, J gene, CDR3 protein, CDR3 DNA. D genes are given only for firm matches. Clone size is shown for a subset of rows, as once, few, many or a class of expanded clone.

V: TRBV18; D: .; size: .; J: TRBJ2-6; CDR3: CASSLYRAYTSGANVLTF; DNA: TGTGCCAGCTCACTATACAGGGCGTACACCTCTGGGGCCAACGTCCTGACTTTC
V: TRBV5-1; D: .; size: .; J: TRBJ2-5; CDR3: CASSYNPRETQYF; DNA: TGCGCCAGCAGCTACAACCCTCGAGAGACCCAGTACTTC
V: TRBV4-3; D: TRBD1; size: .; J: TRBJ2-1; CDR3: CASSQASGQGFYEQFF; DNA: TGCGCCAGCAGCCAAGCCTCCGGACAGGGTTTTTATGAGCAGTTCTTC
V: TRBV9; D: TRBD1; size: .; J: TRBJ2-7; CDR3: CASSHVAGTESYEQYF; DNA: TGTGCCAGCAGTCACGTAGCCGGGACAGAGTCTTACGAGCAGTACTTC
V: TRBV7-2; D: TRBD2; size: .; J: TRBJ2-7; CDR3: CASSRGLAGGLEQYF; DNA: TGTGCCAGCAGCCGCGGACTAGCGGGGGGACTTGAGCAGTACTTC
V: TRBV7-3; D: .; size: .; J: TRBJ2-1; CDR3: CAGSLLPGENEQFF; DNA: TGTGCCGGCAGCTTATTACCGGGGGAGAATGAGCAGTTCTTC
V: TRBV18; D: TRBD2; size: .; J: TRBJ2-1; CDR3: CASSPTGGATYEQFF; DNA: TGTGCCAGCTCACCAACCGGGGGGGCCACGTATGAGCAGTTCTTC
V: TRBV11-3; D: .; size: .; J: TRBJ2-3; CDR3: CASSDSTDTQYF; DNA: TGTGCCAGCAGCGACAGCACAGATACGCAGTATTTT
V: TRBV7-3; D: TRBD2; size: .; J: TRBJ2-4; CDR3: CASSPGGGQDIQYF; DNA: TGTGCCAGCAGCCCCGGGGGGGGTCAGGACATTCAGTACTTC
V: TRBV27; D: TRBD1; size: .; J: TRBJ2-2; CDR3: CASSSQGATGELFF; DNA: TGTGCCAGCAGTTCACAGGGGGCCACCGGGGAGCTGTTTTTT
V: TRBV6-1; D: .; size: .; J: TRBJ1-1; CDR3: CASMRTDMNTEAFF; DNA: TGTGCCAGCATGAGGACAGACATGAACACTGAAGCTTTCTTT
V: TRBV4-3; D: .; size: .; J: TRBJ1-2; CDR3: CASSHLNSIVAGYTF; DNA: TGCGCCAGCAGCCACCTAAATTCTATAGTAGCTGGCTACACCTTC
V: TRBV7-9; D: TRBD2; size: .; J: TRBJ2-1; CDR3: CASRSSGGGDEQFF; DNA: TGTGCCAGCAGGTCCAGCGGGGGCGGAGATGAGCAGTTCTTC
V: TRBV7-3; D: .; size: .; J: TRBJ2-3; CDR3: CASSPNRADTQYF; DNA: TGTGCCAGCAGCCCCAACCGGGCGGATACGCAGTATTTT
V: TRBV5-1; D: .; size: .; J: TRBJ2-3; CDR3: CASSRGGVLSTDTQYF; DNA: TGCGCCAGCAGCAGGGGCGGCGTACTCAGCACAGATACGCAGTATTTT
V: TRBV5-1; D: TRBD1; size: .; J: TRBJ2-5; CDR3: CASRPRQGGETQYF; DNA: TGCGCCAGCAGGCCGAGACAGGGCGGAGAGACCCAGTACTTC
V: TRBV7-3; D: .; size: .; J: TRBJ2-2; CDR3: CASSPRGGGELFF; DNA: TGTGCCAGCAGCCCACGGGGAGGCGGGGAGCTGTTTTTT
V: TRBV13; D: .; size: .; J: TRBJ2-7; CDR3: CASSRVGGSAYEQYF; DNA: TGTGCCAGCAGCAGAGTTGGGGGGTCCGCCTACGAGCAGTACTTC
V: TRBV11-2; D: TRBD1; size: .; J: TRBJ2-5; CDR3: CASSFGDRDQETQYF; DNA: TGTGCCAGCAGCTTTGGGGACAGGGACCAAGAGACCCAGTACTTC
V: TRBV13; D: TRBD1; size: once; J: TRBJ1-4; CDR3: CASSLGRDRPTNEKLFF; DNA: TGTGCCAGCAGCTTAGGAAGGGACAGGCCAACTAATGAAAAACTGTTTTTT
V: TRBV7-8; D: .; size: .; J: TRBJ2-3; CDR3: CASSLTDTQYF; DNA: TGTGCCAGCAGCCTCACAGATACGCAGTATTTT
V: TRBV12-5; D: .; size: once; J: TRBJ2-7; CDR3: CASGSYHGGKRYEQYF; DNA: TGTGCTAGTGGTTCGTATCATGGGGGAAAACGATACGAGCAGTACTTC
V: TRBV27; D: TRBD1; size: .; J: TRBJ1-2; CDR3: CASSLRQGNYGYTF; DNA: TGTGCCAGCAGTTTGCGACAGGGGAACTATGGCTACACCTTC
V: TRBV11-2; D: .; size: .; J: TRBJ2-7; CDR3: CASSLAAGGRLYEQYF; DNA: TGTGCCAGCAGCTTAGCAGCCGGGGGGCGTTTGTACGAGCAGTACTTC